This record covers a single TCR beta chain. Its antigen is undetermined. This sample stems from a study of OX40 agonist ivuxolimab in advanced cancers. The method was immunoSEQ multiplex PCR; TCRdb's version includes in-frame clones alone and lacks a portion of them. The sample consists of 90,000 or so clones, about 88% of them appearing once. Study-wide results and caveats: There were also nonresponders showing low normalized T-cell clonal expansion. Dose levels from 0.1 to 3.0 mg/kg saw CD4+ and CD8+ blood T cells expand clonally by week 6.

Sequencing was performed on CD4+ or CD8+ T cells sorted from blood, taken in a trial of the OX40 agonist ivuxolimab. This clonotype originated in an adult with an advanced solid tumor such as melanoma, head and neck, liver or kidney cancer.

The CDR3 loop reads CASSHPGLAGRSSTDTQYF. CDR3 coding DNA: TGTGCCAGCAGTCACCCGGGACTAGCGGGACGATCTAGCACAGATACGCAGTATTTT. This chain joins TRBV9 and TRBJ2-3; 13 nucleotides agree with TRBD2. Trimming at V came to 5 bases and at J to 0 bases, leaving 12 bases not matched to a gene. The CDR3 contains 19 residues. Germline CDR1 SGDLS, CDR2 YYNGEE.